This TCR beta chain was sequenced during a study of T cell changes during pregnancy in multiple sclerosis. TCRdb keeps only in-frame clones here, not all; method: immunoSEQ multiplex PCR. The sample lists about 36,000 clones; almost 95% were seen once. The CDR3 is 15 amino acids. V was shortened by 2 bases and J by 0 bases, with 6 bases between the two germline ends. The germline CDR1 and CDR2 sequences are SGHDT and YYEEEE. This specimen consisted of CD4+ T cells from peripheral blood mononuclear cells, obtained in the third trimester of pregnancy. The clonotype originates from a female donor in good health, enrolled as a control in a pregnancy study. The gene calls are TRBV5-6 and TRBJ2-6; maybe TRBD2 (6 bases). CDR3 DNA: TGTGCCAGCAGCTTCGGGGGCTCTGGGGCCAACGTCCTGACTTTC. Amino acid sequence: CASSFGGSGANVLTF. Full variable domain (missing parts from reference TRBV5-6 and TRBJ2-6): DAGVTQSPTHLIKTRGQQVTLRCSPKSGHDTVSWYQQALGQGPQFIFQYYEEEERQRGNFPDRFSGHQFPNYSSELNVNALLLGDSALYLCASSFGGSGANVLTFGAGSRLTVL.